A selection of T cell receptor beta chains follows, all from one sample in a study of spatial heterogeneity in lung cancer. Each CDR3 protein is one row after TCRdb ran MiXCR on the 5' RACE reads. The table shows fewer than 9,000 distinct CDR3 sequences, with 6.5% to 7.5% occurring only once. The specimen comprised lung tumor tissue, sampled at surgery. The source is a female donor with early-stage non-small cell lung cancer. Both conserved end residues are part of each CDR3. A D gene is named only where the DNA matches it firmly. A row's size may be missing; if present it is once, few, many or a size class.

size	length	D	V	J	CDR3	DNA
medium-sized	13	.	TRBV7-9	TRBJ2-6	CASSLPGANVLTF	TGTGCCAGCAGCTTACCTGGGGCCAACGTCCTGACTTTC
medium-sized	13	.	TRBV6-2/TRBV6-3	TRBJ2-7	CASSSRGSYEQYF	TGTGCCAGCAGTTCCAGGGGCTCCTACGAGCAGTACTTC
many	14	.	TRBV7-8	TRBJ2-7	CASSLEVTRYEQYF	TGTGCCAGCAGCTTAGAAGTCACACGCTACGAGCAGTACTTC
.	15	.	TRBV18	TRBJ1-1	CASSLSGGAGTEAFF	TGTGCCAGCTCTCTGAGTGGTGGGGCTGGCACTGAAGCTTTCTTT
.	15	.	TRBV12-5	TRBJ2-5	CASGLGRVVQETQYF	TGTGCTAGTGGTTTAGGCAGGGTAGTGCAAGAGACCCAGTACTTC
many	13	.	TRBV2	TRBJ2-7	CASQGGGSYEQYF	TGTGCCAGCCAGGGAGGGGGTTCCTACGAGCAGTACTTC
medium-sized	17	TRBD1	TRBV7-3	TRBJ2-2	CASSFPTGTGATGELFF	TGTGCCAGCAGCTTCCCGACCGGGACAGGGGCCACCGGGGAGCTGTTTTTT
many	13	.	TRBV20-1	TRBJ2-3	CSAPRINTDTQYF	TGCAGTGCTCCGCGGATTAACACAGATACGCAGTATTTT
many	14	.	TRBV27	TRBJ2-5	CASSRLSRQETQYF	TGTGCCAGCAGTCGCTTAAGCCGTCAAGAGACCCAGTACTTC
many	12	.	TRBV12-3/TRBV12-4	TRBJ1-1	CASTKWGEKAFF	TGTGCCAGCACAAAATGGGGGGAGAAAGCTTTCTTT
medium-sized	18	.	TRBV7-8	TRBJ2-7	CASSPGRAIIGVTYEQYF	TGTGCCAGCAGCCCCGGACGTGCGATAATCGGGGTGACCTACGAGCAGTACTTC
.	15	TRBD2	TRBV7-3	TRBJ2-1	CASSLTAGGLGEQFF	TGTGCCAGCAGCTTAACGGCGGGAGGTCTCGGGGAGCAGTTCTTC
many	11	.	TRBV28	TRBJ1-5	CASSQYQPQHF	TGTGCCAGCAGTCAGTATCAGCCCCAGCATTTT
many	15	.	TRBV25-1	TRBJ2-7	CASSHGGALAYEQYF	TGTGCCAGCAGTCATGGGGGGGCTCTTGCCTACGAGCAGTACTTC
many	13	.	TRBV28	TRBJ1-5	CASSLVDYQPQHF	TGTGCCAGCAGTTTGGTGGACTATCAGCCCCAGCATTTT
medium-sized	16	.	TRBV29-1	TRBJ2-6	CSVDTGPSSGANVLTF	TGCAGCGTGGATACAGGGCCCAGCTCTGGGGCCAACGTCCTGACTTTC
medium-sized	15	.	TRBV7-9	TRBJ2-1	CASSPPGASGNEQFF	TGTGCCAGCAGCCCGCCGGGGGCTAGCGGCAATGAGCAGTTCTTC
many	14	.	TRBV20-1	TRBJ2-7	CSAPNGRIRNEQYF	TGCAGTGCCCCGAACGGACGGATAAGAAACGAGCAGTACTTC
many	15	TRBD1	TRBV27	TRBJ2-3	CASSLRTGGVDTQYF	TGTGCCAGCAGTCTCCGGACAGGGGGGGTAGATACGCAGTATTTT
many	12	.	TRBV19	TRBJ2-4	CASSPPGHGQNF	TGTGCCAGTAGTCCACCGGGACACGGACAGAACTTC
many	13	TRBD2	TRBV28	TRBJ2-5	CASMSWGGKTQYF	TGTGCCAGCATGAGTTGGGGGGGAAAGACCCAGTACTTC
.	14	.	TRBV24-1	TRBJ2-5	CATSGWRGQETQYF	TGTGCCACCAGTGGATGGCGGGGACAAGAGACCCAGTACTTC
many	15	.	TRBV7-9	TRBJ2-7	CASSPETGGPYEQYF	TGTGCCAGCAGCCCCGAGACTGGCGGACCCTACGAGCAGTACTTC
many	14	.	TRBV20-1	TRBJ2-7	CSAALGRDLLKKNF	TGCAGTGCAGCCCTCGGGCGGGATCTCCTTAAAAAGAACTTC
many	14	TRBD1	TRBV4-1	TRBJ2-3	CASSRGTATDTQYF	TGCGCCAGCAGCCGAGGGACAGCCACAGATACGCAGTATTTT
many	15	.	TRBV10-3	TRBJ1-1	CAISAQRPSNTEAFF	TGTGCCATCAGTGCGCAACGACCTTCGAACACTGAAGCTTTCTTT
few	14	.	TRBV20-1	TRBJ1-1	CSALPQGWNTEAFF	TGCAGTGCCCTACCTCAGGGGTGGAACACTGAAGCTTTCTTT
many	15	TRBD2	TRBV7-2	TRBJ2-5	CASSFSSGTQETQYF	TGTGCCAGCAGCTTTTCTAGCGGGACCCAAGAGACCCAGTACTTC
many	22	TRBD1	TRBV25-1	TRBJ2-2	CASSEGPDRGKGYGRITGELFF	TGTGCCAGCAGTGAGGGGCCCGACAGGGGGAAGGGATACGGGAGGATCACCGGGGAGCTGTTTTTT
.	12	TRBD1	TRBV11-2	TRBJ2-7	CASSFGTGFEYF	TGTGCCAGCAGCTTCGGGACAGGGTTTGAGTACTTC
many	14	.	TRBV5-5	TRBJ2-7	CASSSSLGGKEQYF	TGTGCCAGCAGCTCTTCGTTGGGCGGTAAGGAGCAGTACTTC
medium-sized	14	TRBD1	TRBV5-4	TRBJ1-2	CASSPRQGRYGYTF	TGTGCCAGCAGCCCCCGACAGGGGAGATATGGCTACACCTTC
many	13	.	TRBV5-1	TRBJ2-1	CASSLRPYNEQFF	TGCGCCAGCAGCCTCCGTCCCTACAATGAGCAGTTCTTC
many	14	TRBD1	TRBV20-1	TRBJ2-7	CSAPSRDRGYEQYF	TGCAGTGCTCCGTCCCGGGACAGGGGATACGAGCAGTACTTC
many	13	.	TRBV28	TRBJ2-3	CASRRVGKRTQYF	TGTGCCAGCAGACGAGTAGGAAAAAGGACGCAGTATTTT
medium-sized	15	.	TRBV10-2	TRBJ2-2	CASRSGHLNTGELFF	TGCGCCAGCAGGTCGGGACACCTTAACACCGGGGAGCTGTTTTTT
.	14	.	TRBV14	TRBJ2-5	CASSQEMSYGTQYF	TGTGCCAGCAGCCAAGAGATGTCCTACGGGACCCAGTACTTC
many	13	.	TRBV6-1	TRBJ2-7	CASRETTPYEQYF	TGTGCCAGCAGGGAGACTACCCCCTACGAGCAGTACTTC
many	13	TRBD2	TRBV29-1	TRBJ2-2	CSVDAGVTGELFF	TGCAGCGTTGACGCGGGAGTCACCGGGGAGCTGTTTTTT
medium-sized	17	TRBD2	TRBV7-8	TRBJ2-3	CASSLLATSGSTDTQYF	TGTGCCAGCAGCTTACTGGCGACTAGCGGGAGCACAGATACGCAGTATTTT
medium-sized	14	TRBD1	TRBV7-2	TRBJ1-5	CASSAETGRGPQHF	TGTGCCAGCAGCGCCGAGACAGGGCGAGGGCCCCAGCATTTT
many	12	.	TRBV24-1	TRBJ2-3	CATSDGESTQYF	TGTGCCACCAGTGATGGCGAGAGTACGCAGTATTTT
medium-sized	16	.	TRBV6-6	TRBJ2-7	CASSYSNRRSEVEQYF	TGTGCCAGCAGTTACTCGAATCGTAGGAGTGAGGTCGAGCAGTACTTC
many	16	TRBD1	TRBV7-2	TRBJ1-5	CASSLLVGQGPQPQHF	TGTGCCAGCAGCTTATTGGTCGGACAGGGGCCTCAGCCCCAGCATTTT
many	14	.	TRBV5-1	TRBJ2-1	CASRRGASNEQALF	TGCGCCAGCAGGAGGGGGGCCTCCAATGAGCAGGCTCTCTTC
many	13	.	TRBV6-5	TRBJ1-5	CASSYTQGQPQHF	TGTGCCAGCAGTTACACACAGGGCCAGCCCCAGCATTTT
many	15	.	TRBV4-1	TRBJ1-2	CASSQDPTANYGYTF	TGCGCCAGCAGCCAAGATCCGACAGCGAACTATGGCTACACCTTC
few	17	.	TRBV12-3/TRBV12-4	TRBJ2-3	CASSLITGIPSTDTQYF	TGTGCCAGCAGTTTGATAACCGGGATTCCTAGCACAGATACGCAGTATTTT
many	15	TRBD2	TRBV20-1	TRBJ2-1	CSARVSSGSGNEQFF	TGCAGTGCTAGAGTGTCTAGCGGGAGCGGAAATGAGCAGTTCTTC